Below are 27 T cell receptor beta chains sequenced from a single sample in a study of OX40 agonist ivuxolimab in advanced cancers. Libraries were prepared by immunoSEQ multiplex PCR; TCRdb keeps only in-frame clonotypes and omits some of them. Of 70,000 or so clones in the sample, about 84% were seen once. The source was CD4+ or CD8+ T cells sorted from blood, collected in a trial of the OX40 agonist ivuxolimab. Receptors originate from an adult with an advanced solid tumor such as melanoma, head and neck, liver or kidney cancer.

This sequence joins TRBV5-1 and TRBJ2-7; 9 bases match TRBD1. The CDR3 totals 14 residues. V lost 4 bases and J lost 4; bases outside the gene matches: 6. Per germline, CDR1 SGHRS and CDR2 YFSETQ. The DNA of the CDR3 is TGCGCCAGCAGCCCAGGACAGGGGATATACGAGCAGTACTTC. As protein: CASSPGQGIYEQYF. The full variable domain, rest sourced from reference TRBV5-1 and TRBJ2-7, is KAGVTQTPRYLIKTRGQQVTLSCSPISGHRSVSWYQQTPGQGLQFLFEYFSETQRNKGNFPGRFSGRQFSNSRSEMNVSTLELGDSALYLCASSPGQGIYEQYFGPGTRLTVT.

The rearrangement joins TRBV11-3 to TRBJ2-1, with 7 bases fitting TRBD1. The V segment lost 5 bases and the J segment 3 bases; nucleotides outside the gene matches: 4. The CDR3 totals 14 residues. CDR1 and CDR2 from the germline V gene are SGHNT and YENEEA. This CDR3 reads CASSLGTVYNEQFF. CDR3 sequence (DNA): TGTGCCAGCAGCCTAGGGACAGTCTACAATGAGCAGTTCTTC.

This clone was seen just once. CDR3 nucleotide sequence: TGTGCCAGCAGTTCGACAGGCCCTGGGGCCAACGTCCTGACTTTC. The encoded protein is CASSSTGPGANVLTF. The chain couples TRBV27 to TRBJ2-6, with a possible D match to TRBD1 (6 bases). The CDR3 loop spans 15 amino acids. CDR1 is MNHEY and CDR2 is SMNVEV in the germline V gene (reference sequence). V was trimmed by 4 bases and J by 2 bases, leaving 9 bases between them.

The chain links TRBV5-1 to TRBJ2-2; 9 bases align to TRBD2. The germline CDR1 and CDR2 sequences are SGHRS and YFSETQ. The CDR3 sequence is 16 residues long. With 5 bases clipped from V and 7 bases from J, the junction kept 12 bases outside the gene matches. This CDR3 is CASRTTGTSSGGELFF. In DNA, the CDR3 is TGCGCCAGCAGAACTACCGGGACTAGCAGCGGCGGGGAGCTGTTTTTT.

The chain combines TRBV6-6 with TRBJ2-7; D is perhaps TRBD2 (5 bases). The CDR3 covers 11 residues. Germline lookup yields CDR1 MNHNY and CDR2 SVGAGI (reference sequence). Trimming took 8 bases from V and 7 from J, leaving 12 bases between them. CDR3: CASELEGEQYF. In DNA form, the CDR3 reads TGTGCCAGCGAACTAGAAGGGGAGCAGTACTTC.

This chain links TRBV2 with TRBJ1-2, with unresolved D. V was shortened by 1 base and J by 4 bases, with 10 bases between the two germline ends. CDR1 is SNHLY and CDR2 is FYNNEI in the germline V gene. There are 14 residues in the CDR3. The CDR3 sequence is CASSEGASIYGYTF. In DNA form, the CDR3 reads TGTGCCAGCAGTGAAGGGGCCAGCATCTATGGCTACACCTTC. The entire variable domain, with the rest obtained from reference TRBV2 and TRBJ1-2, is as follows: EPEVTQTPSHQVTQMGQEVILRCVPISNHLYFYWYRQILGQKVEFLVSFYNNEISEKSEIFDDQFSVERPDGSNFTLKIRSTKLEDSAMYFCASSEGASIYGYTFGSGTRLTVV.

J is TRBJ1-1 and V is TRBV7-2; weak D call: TRBD1 (5 bases). CDR1 is SGHTA, CDR2 FQGNSA, per germline. Trimming removed 1 base at V and 9 bases at J, with 15 bases between. The CDR3 has 14 residues. The CDR3: CASSLGRGVSQAFF. The CDR3 coding sequence is TGTGCCAGCAGCTTAGGCAGAGGGGTCAGTCAAGCTTTCTTT.

This clone was seen once. V is TRBV5-1 and J is TRBJ2-4; perhaps TRBD2 as D (6 bases). This CDR3 region has 17 residues. V lost 4 bases and J 3 bases, leaving 20 bases between the germline ends. Germline V lookup: CDR1 SGHRS, CDR2 YFSETQ. In DNA form, the CDR3 reads TGCGCCAGCAGCCAGCTCGTGGGGGGAACGGGCAAAAACATTCAGTACTTC. Its protein is CASSQLVGGTGKNIQYF.

This clone appeared a single time. J is TRBJ2-7 and V is TRBV20-1; D call uncertain. Germline CDR1 DFQATT, CDR2 SNEGSKA (reference sequence). Trimming cost V 5 bases and J 3 bases, with 8 bases left between them. This CDR3 comprises 11 residues. CDR3 in amino acids: CSALADYEQYF. The CDR3 DNA reads TGCAGTGCTCTGGCAGACTACGAGCAGTACTTC.

CDR3 loop: CASSNPSETQYF. The CDR3 region has the DNA TGCGCCAGCAGTAATCCTAGTGAGACCCAGTACTTC. V is TRBV5-1 and J is TRBJ2-5; D is ambiguous. This CDR3 contains 12 residues. Per germline, CDR1 SGHRS and CDR2 YFSETQ. V gave up 5 bases and J gave up 5 bases, with 10 bases separating them.

V gene TRBV5-1 combines with J gene TRBJ1-6; 7 bases line up with TRBD1. The CDR3 consists of 17 residues. The V gene's germline CDR1 is SGHRS and CDR2 YFSETQ. Losses at the gene ends were 3 bases for V and 0 bases for J; bases not matched to a gene: 6. Written as DNA, the CDR3 is TGCGCCAGCAGCTGGGGACAGTCGAGCTCCTATAATTCACCCCTCCACTTT. This encodes CASSWGQSSSYNSPLHF.

The chain couples TRBV28 to TRBJ2-3; 10 bases are a match to TRBD2. The CDR3 runs to 14 residues. Germline-derived CDR1 and CDR2 are MDHEN and SYDVKM. V shed 5 bases, J shed 5 bases, and the junction held 4 bases outside the gene matches. In nucleotides, the CDR3 is TGTGCCAGCAGTCCGGGACTAGCGATAGATACGCAGTATTTT. This encodes CASSPGLAIDTQYF.

The chain recombines TRBV4-1 with TRBJ2-5; 7 positions match TRBD1. V gave up 1 base and J gave up 5 bases; unmatched junction bases: 4. The germline V gene encodes CDR1 MGHRA and CDR2 YSYEKL. The CDR3 extends over 14 amino acids. The CDR3 protein is CASSQGQGRETQYF. DNA of the CDR3: TGCGCCAGCAGCCAAGGACAGGGCCGGGAGACCCAGTACTTC.

The J gene is TRBJ2-3, the V gene TRBV27; D is undetermined. Trimming removed 6 bases at V and 2 bases at J, with 9 bases between. The CDR3 length is 13 residues. CDR1 and CDR2 (germline): MNHEY, SMNVEV (reference sequence). The CDR3 DNA sequence: TGTGCCAGCAGATCACAAAACACAGATACGCAGTATTTT. Translated: CASRSQNTDTQYF.

The chain has TRBV11-2 and TRBJ2-3; TRBD1 matches 10 bases. This CDR3 is built from 18 residues. Looked up from germline, CDR1 is SGHAT and CDR2 is FQNNGV. V dropped 3 bases and J dropped 2; count of bases not matched to a gene: 11. In DNA, the CDR3 is TGTGCCAGCAGCTTTCCCTCGGGACAGGGGCCTTCCACAGATACGCAGTATTTT. It specifies CASSFPSGQGPSTDTQYF. Full variable domain (rest looked up from reference TRBV11-2 and TRBJ2-3): EAGVAQSPRYKIIEKRQSVAFWCNPISGHATLYWYQQILGQGPKLLIQFQNNGVVDDSQLPKDRFSAERLKGVDSTLKIQPAKLEDSAVYLCASSFPSGQGPSTDTQYFGPGTRLTVL.

J is TRBJ2-1 and V is TRBV19; D gene uncertain. The ends were cut back, 0 bases at V and 4 bases at J, with 19 bases in the middle. Germline V gene sequence: CDR1 LNHDA, CDR2 SQIVND (reference sequence). This CDR3 spans 18 amino acids. The CDR3 loop is CASSIDHPGSVGYNEQFF. The CDR3 DNA reads TGTGCCAGTAGTATAGATCACCCGGGTTCAGTGGGGTACAATGAGCAGTTCTTC.

The chain has TRBV15 and TRBJ2-5; TRBD2 might be the D (7 bases). CDR1 LNHNV and CDR2 YYDKDF come from the germline V gene (reference sequence). With 1 base removed from V and 5 bases from J, the gap between germline ends came to 20 bases. CDR3 size: 17 residues. The CDR3 DNA follows: TGTGCCACCAGCAGAGTTGGAGGGGGGGCCAGGTTGGAGACCCAGTACTTC. It is translated as CATSRVGGGARLETQYF. Full variable domain (rest looked up from reference TRBV15 and TRBJ2-5): DAMVIQNPRYQVTQFGKPVTLSCSQTLNHNVMYWYQQKSSQAPKLLFHYYDKDFNNEADTPDNFQSRRPNTSFCFLDIRSPGLGDTAMYLCATSRVGGGARLETQYFGPGTRLLVL.

The J gene is TRBJ2-3, the V gene TRBV7-2, with D possibly TRBD2 on 6 matching bases. Deletions cut 5 bases from V and 8 bases from J, with 23 bases between. The germline V gene encodes CDR1 SGHTA and CDR2 FQGNSA. The CDR3 extends over 16 amino acids. CDR3: CASSPSTSPPQGTQYF. DNA of the CDR3: TGTGCCAGCAGCCCTAGCACTAGCCCTCCACAAGGTACGCAGTATTTT.

The V gene is TRBV5-6, the J gene TRBJ2-3; D may correspond to TRBD1 or TRBD2 (5 bases each). This CDR3 comprises 14 residues. V was clipped by 5 bases and J by 1 base, with 11 bases between them. Looked up from germline, CDR1 is SGHDT and CDR2 is YYEEEE. The CDR3 region is CASRPRGGTDTQYF. The CDR3 nucleotides are TGTGCCAGCAGGCCAAGGGGAGGCACAGATACGCAGTATTTT.

The table lists this clone with a count of one. This rearrangement joins TRBV5-1 to TRBJ1-5; 7 bases are shared with TRBD1. The ends lost 2 bases at V and 4 bases at J; junction bases unmatched: 9. Germline V gene sequence: CDR1 SGHRS, CDR2 YFSETQ. CDR3 length equals 16 residues. The CDR3 reads CASSFIQGVINQPQHF. DNA for the CDR3: TGCGCCAGCAGCTTCATTCAGGGGGTTATTAATCAGCCCCAGCATTTT.

The chain joins TRBV2 to TRBJ1-1; D call uncertain. The CDR3 sequence is 13 residues long. Trimming pared 7 bases from V and 0 bases from J, leaving 9 bases between. Looked up from germline, CDR1 is SNHLY and CDR2 is FYNNEI. CDR3 residues: CASNGEVNTEAFF. CDR3 coding DNA: TGTGCCAGCAACGGAGAGGTGAACACTGAAGCTTTCTTT.

The chain couples TRBV19 to TRBJ2-1, with 9 bases aligning to TRBD2. The length of the CDR3 is 15 residues. The V gene end was trimmed by 3 bases and the J gene end by 3 bases; junction bases not matched to a gene: 3. The germline V gene has CDR1 LNHDA and CDR2 SQIVND (reference sequence). The CDR3 loop reads CASSMREGFYNEQFF. The CDR3 DNA follows: TGTGCCAGTAGTATGCGGGAGGGCTTCTACAATGAGCAGTTCTTC.

The chain is built from TRBV27 and TRBJ2-1, with D possibly being TRBD1 (6 bases). With 1 base removed from V and 10 bases from J, the gap between germline ends came to 11 bases. The CDR3 covers 13 residues. CDR1 and CDR2 from the germline V gene are MNHEY and SMNVEV (reference sequence). The DNA for the CDR3 is TGTGCCAGCAGTTTATACTCAGGGGAGGAGCAGTTCTTC. It codes for CASSLYSGEEQFF.

The V call is TRBV6-1, the J call TRBJ2-5; D not certain. The CDR3 spans 13 residues. From germline, CDR1 is MNHNS and CDR2 SASEGT. V was clipped by 5 bases and J by 1 base, with 8 bases between them. This CDR3 reads CASSQDFQETQYF. The DNA for the CDR3 is TGTGCCAGCAGTCAGGATTTCCAAGAGACCCAGTACTTC.

The V and J genes are TRBV6-5 and TRBJ1-2; D gene unclear. The CDR3 spans 14 residues. V lost 6 bases and J lost 8, with 19 bases in between. Germline CDR1 reads MNHEY; CDR2 reads SVGAGI. In DNA, the CDR3 is TGTGCCAGCAGGCATGGATATCTGACTCGGGGCTACACCTTC. Its protein is CASRHGYLTRGYTF.

This clone was seen once. V gene TRBV19 combines with J gene TRBJ2-7; D remains unclear. V was pared by 2 bases and J by 3 bases, with 11 bases between. CDR1 LNHDA and CDR2 SQIVND come from the germline V gene (reference sequence). This CDR3 is built from 14 residues. The CDR3 coding sequence is TGTGCCAGTAGTATATACGGCACTCACTACGAGCAGTACTTC. Encoded protein: CASSIYGTHYEQYF.

This chain joins TRBV4-2 and TRBJ1-2, with D hard to call. There are 13 residues in the CDR3. V was cut by 0 bases and J by 5 bases, with 7 bases left in between. Germline V gives CDR1 LGHNA, CDR2 YNFKEQ. The CDR3 region is CASSQDSGYGYTF. The DNA of the CDR3 is TGTGCCAGCAGCCAAGACAGTGGATATGGCTACACCTTC.